This entry describes one T cell receptor beta chain. No antigen is known for it. Qualities for individual bases were not recorded, and no much larger clone is one base off. The source of the sample is a study of cytomegalovirus exposure and HLA in healthy donors (TCRdb year 2017). At the level of the whole study: In an earlier analysis of roughly 500 of the donors, under 300 Gb of sequence data and 117 million unique TCR beta sequences from 150 million to 200 million T cells were reported. To decide whether each TCR beta V gene segment behaved as functional or pseudogenic, an earlier analysis of some 600 of the donors relied on high-throughput TCR beta sequencing. Approximately 310 gigabases of sequencing data and approximately 85 million unique TCR sequences were included in an early release covering several hundred HLA-typed donors. On average, around 230,000 unique TCR beta nucleotide sequences were sequenced per donor among more than 350 genotyped donors of the cohort, with about 17% of those sequences being non-productive. A later analysis re-analyzed previously published TCR beta repertoires from roughly 690 donors and added high-resolution HLA genotyping to study TCR occurrence patterns. A later genetic analysis used genome-wide SNP genotypes for about 65% of the 666 donors, treating that subset as a discovery cohort. The number of donors typed differed by locus, with roughly 629-640 for A, B, C, DRB1 and DQB1, roughly 520 for DQA1, over 600 for DPA1, and 400 to 490 for DPB1. Using immunosequencing, the study profiled T cell repertoires from about 650 subjects and related those repertoires to cytomegalovirus serostatus. The study combined high-throughput TCR immunosequencing, statistical association of individual TCRs with disease status, and machine learning to predict cytomegalovirus infection status. The aim of the study was to test whether cataloging public T cell receptors could identify signatures of past pathogen exposure. A separate validation cohort of 100 to 150 different subjects was used in addition to the approximately 700-subject first cohort. Every repertoire in the discovery cohort had been generated on one and the same sequencing platform. Donor age, sex, ethnicity and CMV serostatus were compiled together with the repertoire data. Class I and class II HLA loci were covered by the typing at four-digit resolution. Of the 300 to 450 genotyped donors, approximately 81% were placed in the genetic ancestry cluster associated with self-reported Caucasian donors. Several DR-DQ haplotypes were handled as single units for association and clustering, since linkage in the cohort was strong. In the later analysis, no new phenotypic data were used to find candidate immune exposures; instead, reliance was placed on TCR beta sequences and their occurrence across donors. Summary of the overall study and its limitations: Most CMV-associated TCR beta chains appeared to be HLA-restricted in a later analysis, and the HLA associations seemed to be driven largely by CMV exposure. A later genetic analysis associated a missense DCLRE1C variant with V-gene and J-gene trimming of TCR beta chains, and an independent cohort replicated the association. A further reported finding was that TCR beta sequences accurately predicted the HLA-A and HLA-B alleles for most subjects in the first cohort. Immune exposure information for the cohort was limited to CMV serostatus. The classifier was reported to diagnose cytomegalovirus status with high specificity and sensitivity in both the original cohort and the validation cohort. Because counts were too low, roughly 16 rarely observed V segments, including chromosome 9 orphons, were excluded from the earlier analysis of some 590 of the donors. In an earlier analysis of more than 500 of the donors, most TCR beta V segments appeared in productive rearrangements about 87% or about 30% of the time, broadly matching IMGT annotations. Only TCR beta chains were sequenced in this cohort, and the absence of alpha or paired-chain data limited detectable features. A cluster of highly shared sequence variants was judged likely to be a technical artifact of the sequencing pipeline. According to the authors, the approach could potentially be generalized to other disease states and immunological phenotypes. In vitro tests confirmed that a few of the cytomegalovirus-associated TCR beta chains recognize cytomegalovirus antigens. In a later analysis, some 17,000 TCR beta sequences were associated with specific HLA alleles at a false discovery rate of 0.05. A total of 150 to 200 TCR beta chains were listed by the study as associated with cytomegalovirus. Compared with equally common non-associated chains, HLA-associated TCR beta chains in a later analysis were more clonally expanded and had lower generation probabilities. According to a later genetic analysis, donors in an Asian-associated ancestry cluster had fewer N-insertions in productive TCRs than the approximately 670-donor mean. Several of the top co-occurrence clusters appeared to be linked to parvovirus B19, influenza, CMV and Epstein-Barr virus, according to a later analysis. Because HLA typing was missing for some donors at each locus, association tests included only the typed subset. The 87-base-pair reads could not distinguish some IMGT-functional V segments, including TRBV6-2 and TRBV6-3, so those segments were excluded. When HLA alleles, especially DR and DQ, strongly co-occurred, TCR associations were difficult to assign to individual alleles. Presence/absence analyses assumed roughly uniform sequencing depth across donors, an assumption that may not hold. Most TCR sequences were observed very rarely across donors, whereas some public TCRs were present in many individuals. Linkage disequilibrium might explain the correlated functional status among segregating V segments, but an unknown experimental factor could not be excluded. In a later analysis, the rate of TCR association differed among HLA loci, with DRB1 alleles having the most associated TCRs and HLA-C alleles having the fewest.

To prepare the library, the immunoSEQ multiplex PCR assay was applied. For the multiplex PCR, a mixture combining 60 forward primers for TCR Vbeta segments and 13 reverse primers for TCR Jbeta segments was used. The CDR3 region of rearranged TCR beta genes was amplified from genomic DNA with a multiplex PCR assay. Amplified TCR beta libraries were sequenced as 87-base-pair reads on the Illumina HiSeq System. Per the original workflow: Across the 600 to 700 repertoires, a later analysis counted 80 million or so unique TCR beta chains, approximately 10 million of which were shared by at least two donors. Raw reads were error-corrected and collapsed into unique sequences by a nearest-neighbor algorithm in which closely related sequences were merged to remove PCR and sequencing errors. CDR3 sequences were aligned to IMGT reference sequences to assign V, D and J gene segments. Each retained sequence needed at least a six-nucleotide match to both a V gene segment and a J gene segment. A rearrangement counted as productive if the CDR3 had no stop codons and remained in frame with V and J, and every other rearrangement counted as non-productive. Following IMGT convention, CDR3 was defined as the stretch from the second conserved V-encoded cysteine to the conserved J-encoded phenylalanine. Sequences without an unambiguous match to a single V gene segment were excluded from the earlier analysis of about 630 of the donors. An earlier analysis of several hundred of the donors classified V segments as functional when productive rearrangements were above 56.7% and as segregating when the standard deviation between donors was above 5%. A statistical classification framework was built for diagnosing cytomegalovirus status from the catalog of TCR beta chain sequences. A later analysis assigned V and J genes by comparing TCR nucleotide sequences with IMGT/GENE-DB human TR gene sequences. The TCRdist pipeline was used in a later analysis to assign CDR3 sequences and most-parsimonious VDJ recombination scenarios. A later analysis defined each TCR beta chain by its CDR3 amino acid sequence plus V-gene family, and excluded reads lacking a unique V-gene family. To address suspected cross-contamination and a sequencing artifact, a later analysis removed approximately 590 highly shared, low-generation-probability nucleotide sequences. In a later analysis, a clonal expansion index for each public chain was calculated from normalized within-repertoire ranks of inferred template counts. Generation probabilities in a later analysis came from a VDJ recombination model fitted to out-of-frame rearrangements, and those results were checked against IGoR. In a later analysis, hypergeometric tests were used to score TCR-TCR, TCR-HLA and TCR-CMV co-occurrence, with a repertoire-size bias correction applied to TCR pairs. False discovery rates were estimated in a later analysis by permuting HLA or CMV assignments 20 times. In a later analysis, co-occurring TCRs were grouped with DBSCAN, and TCRdist sequence similarity was added when clustering was performed within HLA-allele-positive subsets. Repertoires with fewer than 30,000 or more than 120,000 public chains, plus five repertoires with anomalous nucleotide sharing, were excluded from co-occurrence clustering. TCRdb obtained this table from immuneACCESS and retained in-frame rearrangements with V and J assigned. These tables miss some clones; where compared with another copy, unresolved V genes account for less than half of the shortfall, and the remainder is unexplained. D and trimming were read from the DNA, whereas the V and J calls and clone size are those reported in that table. The sample contains 110,000 to 150,000 clones, 60% to 80% of them found a single time. Of the sample, around 1.6% falls within the top ten clones.

In total, roughly 670 healthy bone marrow donors made up the cohort. All cohort members were sampled while nominally healthy, although unrecorded immune exposures were likely present. The donor was CMV seronegative and was included in the group of 352 seronegative cohort members. A peripheral blood sample was collected from each donor, and TCR beta sequencing was performed on peripheral blood mononuclear cells. Genomic DNA extraction from the blood cell samples was performed with the Qiagen DNeasy Blood Extraction Kit. Including the terminal cysteine and phenylalanine, the CDR3 comprises 15 residues. The retained sequence is limited to the CDR3, 45 bases, with the frame set at the first base. The CDR1 and CDR2 encoded by the germline V gene are MNHNS and SASEGT. Ends trimmed: V by 9 bases, J by 0 bases; bases unmatched to a gene: 6.

Sequenced material: PBMCs. The receptor was derived from a female donor in good health and CMV-seronegative. The chain is assembled from TRBV6-1 and TRBJ2-7; TRBD1 fits 12 bases in the junction. The CDR3 amino acid sequence is: CASHLGQGASYEQYF. The nucleotides read TGTGCCAGTCACTTGGGACAGGGGGCCTCCTACGAGCAGTACTTC.